The source of this T cell receptor (beta chain) is a study of cytomegalovirus exposure and HLA in healthy donors. PCR used 60 Vbeta primers and 13 Jbeta primers. Assay used: immunoSEQ multiplex PCR; TCRdb lists only in-frame clones, some missing. This sample has approximately 140,000 clones, with about 80% found just once. The CDR3 runs 13 residues. Per the germline V gene, CDR1 is KGHSH and CDR2 is LQKENI. The V gene lost 3 bases and the J gene lost 6 bases, with 8 bases spanning the gap. The chain uses TRBV18 and TRBJ2-2; D gene ambiguous. This TCR came from a woman aged 40 to 50 in good health and CMV-seronegative. The sample was PBMCs. Here the CDR3 DNA reads TGTGCCAGCTCACCCATGGGCGCCGGGGAGCTGTTTTTT. It translates to CASSPMGAGELFF.